This passage covers 10 T cell receptor beta chains from one sample sequenced in a study of cytomegalovirus exposure and HLA in healthy donors. In the PCR, 60 Vbeta and 13 Jbeta primers were used. Only in-frame clones appear in the TCRdb table, and some are missing; sequencing was by immunoSEQ multiplex PCR. This sample's table has fewer than 85,000 clones. Sequencing input: PBMCs. These receptors originate from a man between 25 and 39 years old in good health and CMV-seronegative.

This rearrangement joins TRBV25-1 to TRBJ1-1, with 8 bases fitting TRBD1. This CDR3 spans 14 amino acids. Germline V gene data show CDR1 as MGHDK and CDR2 as SYGVNS. The V gene end was trimmed by 6 bases and the J gene end by 4 bases; junction bases not matched to a gene: 7. CDR3 DNA sequence: TGTGCCAGCAGCCTAGGGACAGGCGGCACTGAAGCTTTCTTT. It encodes CASSLGTGGTEAFF.

V is TRBV20-1 and J is TRBJ1-5; perhaps TRBD1 as D (6 bases). Germline V gives CDR1 DFQATT, CDR2 SNEGSKA (reference sequence). V gave up 3 bases and J gave up 12 bases, with 12 bases separating them. This CDR3 comprises 11 residues. CDR3 in amino acids: CSASAGELQHF. CDR3 sequence (DNA): TGCAGTGCTAGCGCAGGGGAGCTCCAGCATTTT.

This chain joins TRBV10-3 and TRBJ1-1; TRBD1 matches at 8 bases. The CDR3 loop spans 15 amino acids. In germline, CDR1 is ENHRY, CDR2 SYGVKD. The trim removed 6 bases at V and 5 bases at J, leaving 11 bases unmatched. The CDR3 sequence is CAISPDRGAWTEAFF. DNA for the CDR3: TGTGCCATCAGCCCTGACAGGGGAGCATGGACTGAAGCTTTCTTT.

This chain joins TRBV5-1 and TRBJ2-3; TRBD2 might be the D (7 bases). Between the trimmed V and J ends, which lost 6 bases and 1 base, there was a span of 21 bases. Germline V gene sequence: CDR1 SGHRS, CDR2 YFSETQ. The CDR3 extends over 17 amino acids. The CDR3 DNA follows: TGCGCCAGCAAGAGAGGGGGGGGCAGCCTTGGCACAGATACGCAGTATTTT. Protein product: CASKRGGGSLGTDTQYF.

The chain combines TRBV28 with TRBJ1-1, with TRBD1 matching 9 bases. V lost 3 bases to trimming and J lost 0 bases; unmatched junction nucleotides: 5. The V gene's germline CDR1 is MDHEN and CDR2 SYDVKM. The CDR3 consists of 16 residues. The CDR3 coding sequence is TGTGCCAGCAGTTTCGACAGGGGGGAAGTGAACACTGAAGCTTTCTTT. Translated: CASSFDRGEVNTEAFF. Supplemented by reference TRBV28 and TRBJ1-1, the full variable domain reads DVKVTQSSRYLVKRTGEKVFLECVQDMDHENMFWYRQDPGLGLRLIYFSYDVKMKEKGDIPEGYSVSREKKERFSLILESASTNQTSMYLCASSFDRGEVNTEAFFGQGTRLTVV.

This chain joins TRBV9 and TRBJ2-5; the match to TRBD1 covers 7 bases. The CDR3 runs to 15 residues. The germline V gene has CDR1 SGDLS and CDR2 YYNGEE. With 3 bases clipped from V and 7 bases from J, the junction kept 12 bases outside the gene matches. CDR3 sequence reads: CASSALTGPSTTQYF. The CDR3 region has the DNA TGTGCCAGCAGCGCGTTGACAGGGCCGTCCACGACCCAGTACTTC.

This rearrangement joins TRBV5-1 to TRBJ2-1; 11 bases align to TRBD2. The CDR3 has 17 amino acids. Germline V CDR1 and CDR2: SGHRS, YFSETQ. Trimming cost V 0 bases and J 2 bases; bases outside gene matches: 4. The CDR3 loop is CASSLGLAGGTYNEQFF. CDR3 DNA sequence: TGCGCCAGCAGCTTGGGGCTAGCGGGAGGAACCTACAATGAGCAGTTCTTC.

V and J are TRBV6-5 and TRBJ2-1; a weak D match, TRBD1 (7 bases). V lost 6 bases, J lost 4 bases, and 13 bases lay in between. Germline-derived CDR1 and CDR2 are MNHEY and SVGAGI. The CDR3 runs 14 residues. The CDR3 nucleotides read TGTGCCAGCAGCGTCCAGGGGGGTTACAATGAGCAGTTCTTC. Its translation: CASSVQGGYNEQFF.

The chain couples TRBV7-8 to TRBJ2-7; weak D call: TRBD1 (6 bases). CDR1 SGHVS and CDR2 FQNEAQ come from the germline V gene. This CDR3 has 13 amino acids. Deletions cut 1 base from V and 6 bases from J, with 10 bases between. The CDR3: CASSLGPGVEQYF. CDR3 nucleotide sequence: TGTGCCAGCAGCTTAGGGCCAGGGGTCGAGCAGTACTTC.

The chain combines TRBV4-3 with TRBJ2-3, with 12 bases that match TRBD2. The J segment lost 6 bases and the V segment lost 4 bases, leaving 5 bases of the junction unmatched. The CDR3 sequence is 15 residues long. Per germline, CDR1 LGHNA and CDR2 YSLEER. The CDR3 spells CASSLQLAGGDTQYF. The DNA for the CDR3 is TGCGCCAGCAGCCTTCAACTAGCGGGAGGCGATACGCAGTATTTT.